This TCR beta chain was retrieved from a study of blood T cell repertoires in COVID-19. Whole-study context: T cells, B-cell-depleted T cells, or PBMCs supplied cDNA or gDNA.

Germline trimming cut 2 bases from V and 5 bases from J; bases unmatched to any gene: 5. Germline CDR1 and CDR2: MNHEY and SVGAGI. CDR3 length: 15 amino acids. Clones were read by immunoSEQ multiplex PCR, and TCRdb kept only the in-frame ones, dropping some. This sample has 200,000 to 250,000 clones; roughly 86% occur once, and the top ten carry approximately 10%. Sequencing was performed on peripheral blood. This TCR was recovered from a woman aged 45-59 years with COVID-19, enrolled during active disease. The chain has TRBV6-5 and TRBJ1-2; 10 bases match TRBD1. CDR3 in DNA: TGTGCCAGCAGTTACGGGACAGGGGCAGGTTATGGCTACACCTTC. It translates to CASSYGTGAGYGYTF.